This T cell receptor beta chain originates from a study of identical twins. Study results and caveats: Fewer insertions were carried by abundant cord blood beta clonotypes, but none was seen in memory repertoires.

TCRdb recomputed calls from the 5' RACE reads with MiXCR, one row per CDR3 protein. The table shows some 1,600,000 distinct CDR3 sequences, with 25% to 35% occurring only once. Donors uniformly comprised healthy Caucasians. In the case of this clonotype: Its target is unknown.

V was trimmed by 2 bases and J by 1 base, leaving 13 bases between them. Germline V gene data show CDR1 as MNHNY and CDR2 as SVGAGI (reference sequence). The CDR3 has 16 residues. The chain links TRBV6-6 to TRBJ2-3; D not certain. Material for sequencing was cord blood. This TCR was sampled from a newborn girl in good health. The CDR3, as DNA: TGTGCCAGCAGTTACCCCCCTACCAAGGGCACAGATACGCAGTATTTT. Its translation is CASSYPPTKGTDTQYF.